Listed below are T cell receptor beta chains from one sample, sequenced in a study of blood T cell repertoires in COVID-19. Clones were read by immunoSEQ multiplex PCR, and TCRdb kept only the in-frame ones, dropping some. The sample lists roughly 11,000 clones; around 82% were seen once. Sequencing was performed on peripheral blood. The origin of the receptors is a human donor in a cohort sampled during active COVID-19. Each CDR3 is given with its conserved first and last residue. Each record gives: V gene, clone size, D gene, J gene, CDR3 DNA, CDR3 protein. The D gene is left open where the match is weak. Clone size is given for some rows only: seen once, a few or many times, or a class if the clone is expanded.

>TRBV12-3/TRBV12-4|.|.|TRBJ2-2
TGTGCCAGCAGTTTAACAAGCGGGGAGCTGTTTTTT
CASSLTSGELFF
>TRBV27|.|.|TRBJ1-5
TGTGCCAGCAGTCCTTTCTCCAGGGGTAGCAATCAGCCCCAGCATTTT
CASSPFSRGSNQPQHF
>TRBV6-1|.|TRBD1|TRBJ2-1
TGTGCCAGCAGTGAGCGGAACAGGGGGTGGTCGGGCTCCTACAATGAGCAGTTCTTC
CASSERNRGWSGSYNEQFF
>TRBV28|.|.|TRBJ1-2
TGTGCCAGCGGTCAGAACAGGGGCTACACCTTC
CASGQNRGYTF
>TRBV4-2|.|TRBD1|TRBJ2-2
TGTGCCAGCAGCCCAGAAACAGGGGACACCGGGGAGCTGTTTTTT
CASSPETGDTGELFF
>TRBV6-5|.|.|TRBJ2-1
TGTGCCAGCACAGTAAGACAGCCTACCTACAATGAGCAGTTCTTC
CASTVRQPTYNEQFF
>TRBV18|.|TRBD1|TRBJ2-7
TGTGCCAGCTCCCCCGGACAGGGGAACGAGCAGTACTTC
CASSPGQGNEQYF
>TRBV19|.|.|TRBJ2-7
TGTGCCAGTAGTCCGAGGCACGGGACCTACGAGCAGTACTTC
CASSPRHGTYEQYF
>TRBV27|.|TRBD1|TRBJ1-5
TGTGCCAGCAGTCCGTCAGGGGGACTTAGCAATCAGCCCCAGCATTTT
CASSPSGGLSNQPQHF
>TRBV7-3|.|.|TRBJ2-2
TGTGCCAGCAGCCCGACTAGTAACACCGGGGAGCTGTTTTTT
CASSPTSNTGELFF
>TRBV7-2|.|TRBD1|TRBJ1-2
TGTGCCAGCAGCCTCAGACAGGGACATGGCTACACCTTC
CASSLRQGHGYTF
>TRBV5-8|.|TRBD1|TRBJ1-1
TGTGCCAGCAGCTTGGAGAGGGACAGGGGATCGGCTTTCTTT
CASSLERDRGSAFF
>TRBV29-1|.|.|TRBJ1-3
TGCAGCGCCCAGGGGCTCTCTGGAAACACCATATATTTT
CSAQGLSGNTIYF
>TRBV9|.|TRBD2|TRBJ2-1
TGTGCCAGCAGCGGTCTTCAGCGGGGGTGGCAGTTCTTC
CASSGLQRGWQFF
>TRBV5-1|.|.|TRBJ2-2
TGCGCCAGCGCGTCCCTTTCGAACACCGGGGAGCTGTTTTTT
CASASLSNTGELFF
>TRBV7-3|.|.|TRBJ2-2
TGTGCCAGCAGCCCTAGTGGTTCCGGGGAGCTGTTTTTT
CASSPSGSGELFF
>TRBV4-1|.|TRBD1|TRBJ2-2
TGCGCCAGCAGCCAAGAGTGGGGACAGGGGGTCACCGGGGAGCTGTTTTTT
CASSQEWGQGVTGELFF
>TRBV6-5|.|.|TRBJ1-6
TGTGCCACAGACCCGGCAGGGTGGGAGGATTCACCCCTCCACTTT
CATDPAGWEDSPLHF
>TRBV12-3/TRBV12-4|few|TRBD1|TRBJ2-5
TGTGCCAGCAAATGGACAGGGGAAGAGACCCAGTACTTC
CASKWTGEETQYF
>TRBV9|few|TRBD1|TRBJ2-7
TGTGCCAGCAGCCCACGGGGACAGGGGGCTGGCGAGCAGTACTTC
CASSPRGQGAGEQYF
>TRBV5-1|.|TRBD1|TRBJ2-2
TGCGCCAGCGGTACAGGGGGTATAGGGAACACCGGGGAGCTGTTTTTT
CASGTGGIGNTGELFF
>TRBV29-1|.|.|TRBJ2-3
TGCAGCGTTACGGGACAATCCACAGATACGCAGTATTTT
CSVTGQSTDTQYF
>TRBV27|.|TRBD1|TRBJ2-2
TGTGCCAGCAGTTTTGACAGGGGAAACGGGGAGCTGTTTTTT
CASSFDRGNGELFF
>TRBV28|few|.|TRBJ1-6
TGTGCCAGTAGCCCGCTCACAGGGAATTCACCCCTCCACTTT
CASSPLTGNSPLHF
>TRBV10-1|.|.|TRBJ2-5
TGCGCCATACAGGGTGGAGAGACCCAGTACTTC
CAIQGGETQYF
>TRBV11-2|once|.|TRBJ1-2
TGTGCCAGCAGTTGGGACACCCCTTATGGCTACACCTTC
CASSWDTPYGYTF
>TRBV27|.|.|TRBJ2-5
TGTGCCAGCAGTTTAACAGGGAGGGACCAAGAGACCCAGTACTTC
CASSLTGRDQETQYF
>TRBV6-5|.|.|TRBJ1-2
TGTGCCAGCAGACGGACTGGGTATGGCTACACCTTC
CASRRTGYGYTF
>TRBV5-1|.|.|TRBJ1-1
TGCGCCAGCAGCCGGTTTGCGGCGGGTCAAGGGACTGAAGCTTTCTTT
CASSRFAAGQGTEAFF
>TRBV14|.|.|TRBJ1-1
TGTGCCAGCAGCCAAGTCCCGTTGAACACTGAAGCTTTCTTT
CASSQVPLNTEAFF
>TRBV5-6|.|.|TRBJ2-2
TGTGCCAGCAGCTTTAGTTACACCGGGGAGCTGTTTTTT
CASSFSYTGELFF
>TRBV6-5|once|.|TRBJ1-1
TGTGCCAGCAGAAGAGGACAGTACGACACTGAAGCTTTCTTT
CASRRGQYDTEAFF
>TRBV7-8|.|.|TRBJ1-1
TGTGCCAGCGTTGGCCAGACAGGTGAGAACACTGAAGCTTTCTTT
CASVGQTGENTEAFF
>TRBV28|.|TRBD1|TRBJ1-2
TGTGCCAGCAGGACGACAGGGGTTAACCATGGCTACACCTTC
CASRTTGVNHGYTF
>TRBV5-8|.|.|TRBJ1-2
TGTGCCAGCAGCTTATCCGGGATCATAGTTCGTAACTATGGCTACACCTTC
CASSLSGIIVRNYGYTF
>TRBV19|.|TRBD2|TRBJ2-5
TGTGCCAGTAGTATGGGGAGCGGGAGGAGTGGGACCCAGTACTTC
CASSMGSGRSGTQYF
>TRBV12-3/TRBV12-4|.|TRBD1|TRBJ1-2
TGTGCCAGCAGTCGCACAGGGGGCAGTGGCTACACCTTC
CASSRTGGSGYTF
>TRBV5-1|.|TRBD1|TRBJ2-7
TGCGCCAGCAGCTTGGAACAGGGGTTCCAGCAGTACTTC
CASSLEQGFQQYF
>TRBV10-3|.|.|TRBJ1-3
TGTGCCATCAGTGTAGGGGGTGCTGGAAACACCATATATTTT
CAISVGGAGNTIYF
>TRBV5-1|.|TRBD1|TRBJ2-7
TGCGCCAGCAGCTTTGGTTCCGGGACAGGGGAGCAGTACTTC
CASSFGSGTGEQYF
>TRBV4-1|.|TRBD1|TRBJ2-7
TGCGCCAGCAGCCAAGGTCCGGGTCAGGGGGCTTACGAGCAGTACTTC
CASSQGPGQGAYEQYF